This T cell receptor (beta chain) was obtained from a study of shared clonotypes between healthy human individuals. General observations from the study: With several donors compared, around 5% of naive CD4 clonotypes were shared.

About this clone: What it recognizes is unknown.

V lost 0 bases to trimming and J lost 2 bases, with 10 bases between them. In germline, CDR1 is LGHNA, CDR2 YSLEER. The length of the CDR3 is 15 residues. Naive CD8 cells comprised CD45RO-negative, CCR7-positively selected cells, excluding terminally differentiated effector memory CD45RA+ cells. The table came from immunoSEQ multiplex PCR; TCRdb's copy has only in-frame clones and leaves some out. The sample lists millions of clones; about 95% were seen once. Sequences were obtained from naive CD8+ T cells sorted from blood. The chain joins TRBV4-3 to TRBJ2-5; D ambiguous. The sequence derives from a man younger than 35 in good health. The chain's CDR3 is CASSQDIGVQETQYF. CDR3 DNA sequence: TGCGCCAGCAGCCAAGATATCGGAGTGCAAGAGACCCAGTACTTC.